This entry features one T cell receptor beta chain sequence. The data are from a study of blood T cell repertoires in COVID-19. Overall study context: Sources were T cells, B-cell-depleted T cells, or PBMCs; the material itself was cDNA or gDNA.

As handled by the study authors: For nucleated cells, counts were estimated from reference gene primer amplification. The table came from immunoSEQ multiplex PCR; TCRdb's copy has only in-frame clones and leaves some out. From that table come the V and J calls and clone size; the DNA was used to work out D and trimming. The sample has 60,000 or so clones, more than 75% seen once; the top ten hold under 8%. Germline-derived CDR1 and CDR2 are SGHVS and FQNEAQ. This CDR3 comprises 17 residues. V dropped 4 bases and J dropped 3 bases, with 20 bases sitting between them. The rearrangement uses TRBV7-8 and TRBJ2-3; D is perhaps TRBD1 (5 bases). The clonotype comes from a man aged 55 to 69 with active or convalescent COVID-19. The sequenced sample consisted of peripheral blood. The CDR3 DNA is TGTGCCAGCAGCTCCCGTTTCTTGGGGCAAAGGACAGATACGCAGTATTTT. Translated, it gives CASSSRFLGQRTDTQYF.